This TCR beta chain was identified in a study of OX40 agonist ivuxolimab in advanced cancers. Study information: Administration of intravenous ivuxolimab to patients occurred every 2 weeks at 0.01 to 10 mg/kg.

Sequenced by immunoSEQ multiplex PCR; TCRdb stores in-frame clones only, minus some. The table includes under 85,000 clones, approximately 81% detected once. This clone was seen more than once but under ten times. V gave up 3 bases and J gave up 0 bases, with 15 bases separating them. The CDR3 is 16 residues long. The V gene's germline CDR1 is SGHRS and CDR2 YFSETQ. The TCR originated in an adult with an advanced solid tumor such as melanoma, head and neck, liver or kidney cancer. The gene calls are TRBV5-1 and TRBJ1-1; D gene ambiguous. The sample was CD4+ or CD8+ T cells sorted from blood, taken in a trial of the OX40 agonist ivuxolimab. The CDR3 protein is CASSSGIEKMNTEAFF. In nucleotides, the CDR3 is TGCGCCAGCAGCTCTGGGATCGAAAAAATGAACACTGAAGCTTTCTTT.